A selection of T cell receptor beta chains follows, all from one sample in a study of radiation and T cells in renal cell carcinoma. Assay: immunoSEQ multiplex PCR; the TCRdb copy retains only in-frame clones and omits some. Of 130,000 to 150,000 clones listed, less than 90% are singletons. The material was blood, obtained from a patient whose treatment included radiotherapy and nephrectomy. These TCRs come from a woman aged 50 to 60 with renal cell carcinoma. The CDR3 runs from the conserved cysteine through the conserved F or W. The order of the fields is J gene, V gene, D gene, CDR3 DNA, CDR3 protein. D genes are given only for firm matches.

J gene: TRBJ2-1
V gene: TRBV18
D gene: TRBD2
CDR3 DNA: TGTGCCAGCTCACCCGGACTAGTAGAGGGGACCCAGCAGTTCTTC
CDR3 protein: CASSPGLVEGTQQFF

J gene: TRBJ2-5
V gene: TRBV5-4
D gene: NA
CDR3 DNA: TGTGCCAGCAGCTTGGTCGGGAAAGAGACCCAGTACTTC
CDR3 protein: CASSLVGKETQYF

J gene: TRBJ2-6
V gene: TRBV29-1
D gene: TRBD1
CDR3 DNA: TGCAGCGTCCCCGGGACAGGGGGCTCCGGGGCCAACGTCCTGACTTTC
CDR3 protein: CSVPGTGGSGANVLTF

J gene: TRBJ1-1
V gene: TRBV10-2
D gene: NA
CDR3 DNA: TGCGCCAGCAGTGGACAGGTCGACACTGAAGCTTTCTTT
CDR3 protein: CASSGQVDTEAFF

J gene: TRBJ1-1
V gene: TRBV6-5
D gene: NA
CDR3 DNA: TGTGCCAGCAGTTACAATGGGAGGGCTTTCTTT
CDR3 protein: CASSYNGRAFF

J gene: TRBJ2-6
V gene: TRBV5-6
D gene: NA
CDR3 DNA: TGCGCCAGCAGCATACAACTAGACGGAGCGGGGGCCAACGTCCTGACTTTC
CDR3 protein: CASSIQLDGAGANVLTF

J gene: TRBJ2-3
V gene: TRBV10-3
D gene: TRBD2
CDR3 DNA: TGTGCCATACAACTAGCGGCACAAGGTACGCAGTATTTT
CDR3 protein: CAIQLAAQGTQYF

J gene: TRBJ1-2
V gene: TRBV5-6
D gene: NA
CDR3 DNA: TGTGCCAGCAGATTGGAAGGCGCCGGGGGCAACTATGGCTACACCTTC
CDR3 protein: CASRLEGAGGNYGYTF

J gene: TRBJ2-7
V gene: TRBV9
D gene: TRBD2
CDR3 DNA: TGTGCCAGCTCCACCGGGGGGAGGGGAATATCGTACGAGCAGTACTTC
CDR3 protein: CASSTGGRGISYEQYF

J gene: TRBJ1-1
V gene: TRBV6-5
D gene: NA
CDR3 DNA: TGTGCCAGCACGACCAACATCAACACTGAAGCTTTCTTT
CDR3 protein: CASTTNINTEAFF

J gene: TRBJ1-1
V gene: TRBV27
D gene: NA
CDR3 DNA: TGTGCCAGCTTCAATCAGGTTGAACAGGGTTGGGCGGGGACTGAAGCTTTCTTT
CDR3 protein: CASFNQVEQGWAGTEAFF